This T cell receptor beta chain was recorded in a study of identical twins. About this clonotype: As yet, its antigen is unknown. A read error may be the cause here, since a much bigger clone is one base away.

Study-level findings and limits: Excess low generation probability was seen in twin-shared out-of-frame alpha sequences.

TCRdb independently ran MiXCR on the 5' RACE reads; one entry per CDR3 protein. The sample holds around 680,000 distinct CDR3 sequences, approximately 9% seen once. CDR3 length: 17 residues. Per germline, CDR1 LGHDT and CDR2 YNNKEL (reference sequence). The sample also formed part of further work on yellow fever vaccine responses in identical twins.

The sequenced material came from PBMCs. This TCR was sampled from a young woman in good health. This rearrangement joins TRBV3-1 to TRBJ2-3; 7 bases fit TRBD2. CDR3 sequence (DNA): TGTGCCTGCAGCCAAGTTCGCGGGGGATCTAGCACAGATACGCAGTATTTT. Translated: CACSQVRGGSSTDTQYF.